These 9 T cell receptor beta chains were all obtained from the same sample, sequenced in a study of T cell repertoires in cytomegalovirus infection. TCRdb passed the reads through MiXCR, listing each CDR3 protein once. Altogether around 500,000 distinct CDR3 sequences are present, about 42% being singletons, with the ten largest covering approximately 40%. The antigens of these receptors remain unknown. Source: cultured PBMCs, taken from culture after CMV antigen stimulation. The receptors derive from a human donor in good health (CMV status not recorded). Some clones in this sample may be carry-over from other donors' samples.

In its sample, this clonotype was seen a few times. The chain is built from TRBV6-5 and TRBJ1-1; D gene ambiguous. CDR1 and CDR2 from the germline V gene are MNHEY and SVGAGI. This CDR3 is built from 14 residues. V gave up 6 bases and J gave up 3 bases, with 14 bases separating them. CDR3: CASRSSVGDTEAFF. DNA of the CDR3: TGTGCCAGCAGGAGTTCCGTCGGAGACACTGAAGCTTTCTTT.

The CDR3 nucleotides read TGTGCCAGCAGTCCATCCCCCGGGGGGCTTTCCTACGAGCAGTACTTC. Amino acids: CASSPSPGGLSYEQYF. The V gene is TRBV27, the J gene TRBJ2-7, with a weak D call TRBD2 (7 bases). From germline, CDR1 is MNHEY and CDR2 SMNVEV (reference sequence). V lost 5 bases and J lost 1, with 18 bases in between. The CDR3 spans 16 residues.

This clonotype was seen a few times. The rearrangement uses TRBV7-2 and TRBJ2-3; tentatively, D is TRBD2 (6 bases). Germline CDR1 reads SGHTA; CDR2 reads FQGNSA. The length of the CDR3 is 16 residues. V dropped 4 bases and J dropped 0 bases, with 14 bases sitting between them. The CDR3, as DNA: TGTGCCAGCAGCTCACAGCGGGTTTCTAGCACAGATACGCAGTATTTT. Protein: CASSSQRVSSTDTQYF.

J is TRBJ2-7 and V is TRBV28; no firm D call. The CDR3 has 13 residues. Germline loops: CDR1 MDHEN, CDR2 SYDVKM. V lost 3 bases, J lost 2 bases, and 8 bases lay in between. The CDR3 DNA sequence: TGTGCCAGCAGTTTTGGGGTTCCCTACGAGCAGTACTTC. This gives the protein CASSFGVPYEQYF.

The CDR3: CASSLVQGSSYNEQFF. The CDR3 nucleotides read TGTGCCAGCAGCTTAGTTCAGGGAAGCTCCTACAATGAGCAGTTCTTC. The chain has TRBV7-9 and TRBJ2-1; perhaps TRBD1 as D (5 bases). The germline CDR1 and CDR2 sequences are SEHNR and FQNEAQ (reference sequence). The V gene lost 1 base and the J gene lost 0 bases, with 10 bases spanning the gap. CDR3 size: 16 residues.

Concerning this clonotype: Sequence at one end of the junction differs from germline and may be a read error. The gene calls are TRBV7-2 and TRBJ2-1; D is possibly TRBD1 (6 bases). CDR3 size: 13 residues. Germline V gives CDR1 SGHTA, CDR2 FQGNSA. The CDR3 is CASSGGSHNEQFF. The CDR3 DNA reads as TGTGCCAGCAGCGGGGGCTCCCACAATGAGCAGTTCTTC.

In its sample, this clonotype was seen a few times. The CDR3 nucleotides read TGTGCCAGCAGCCCCGGGACTAGCCTTGGCTCCTACGAGCAGTACTTC. Its protein product is CASSPGTSLGSYEQYF. This rearrangement joins TRBV5-4 to TRBJ2-7; 9 nucleotides match TRBD2. The J segment lost 0 bases and the V segment lost 4 bases, leaving 8 bases of the junction unmatched. Germline-derived CDR1 and CDR2 are SGHNT and YYREEE (reference sequence). The CDR3 is 16 residues long.

This chain joins TRBV20-1 and TRBJ2-1, with D possibly being TRBD2 (6 bases). The CDR3 runs to 12 residues. Trimming cost V 1 base and J 10 bases, with 11 bases left between them. The V gene's germline CDR1 is DFQATT and CDR2 SNEGSKA (reference sequence). This CDR3 reads CSARAGAGEQFF. The CDR3 nucleotides are TGCAGTGCTAGAGCGGGCGCGGGGGAGCAGTTCTTC.

This clonotype was seen repeatedly, ten times or more. The rearrangement uses TRBV20-1 and TRBJ1-1, with TRBD1 matching over 7 bases. This CDR3 comprises 15 residues. The J segment lost 5 bases and the V segment lost 4 bases, leaving 13 bases of the junction unmatched. Germline V gene sequence: CDR1 DFQATT, CDR2 SNEGSKA (reference sequence). This CDR3 is CSATKGGPWVTEAFF. For the CDR3, the DNA is TGCAGTGCTACCAAAGGGGGCCCCTGGGTGACTGAAGCTTTCTTT.